These 21 T cell receptor beta chains share one sample of origin, sequenced in a study of T cell changes during pregnancy in multiple sclerosis. Measured with immunoSEQ multiplex PCR; TCRdb has only the in-frame clones, and not every one. The sample lists around 16,000 clones, 65% to 90% occurring once. This specimen consisted of CD8+ T cells from peripheral blood mononuclear cells, obtained after pregnancy. Receptors originate from a female donor in good health, enrolled as a control in a pregnancy study.

This chain's CDR3 is CAISEPTGVDEQFF. Written as DNA, the CDR3 is TGTGCCATCAGTGAGCCGACAGGGGTGGATGAGCAGTTCTTC. This chain joins TRBV10-3 and TRBJ2-1, with TRBD1 matching 8 bases. Germline V lookup: CDR1 ENHRY, CDR2 SYGVKD. Unmatched junction bases numbered 5, after V lost 2 bases and J lost 8 bases. The length of the CDR3 is 14 residues.

The sample holds one count of this clone. CDR3 DNA: TGTGCCAGCAGCGCCCCCAGCTATGGCTACACCTTC. It encodes CASSAPSYGYTF. V gene TRBV9 combines with J gene TRBJ1-2; D uncertain. The CDR3 totals 12 residues. Trimming took off 3 bases at V and 4 bases at J, with 7 bases between the two ends. Per germline, CDR1 SGDLS and CDR2 YYNGEE.

About this clone itself: The same CDR3 also results from other DNA sequences found in this sample. This chain connects TRBV6-4 to TRBJ2-3, with 7 bases lining up with TRBD2. The CDR3 has 14 amino acids. Trimming cost V 3 bases and J 0 bases; bases outside gene matches: 0. CDR1 is MRHNA, CDR2 SNTAGT, per germline. The CDR3 loop is CASSERGSTDTQYF. The CDR3 region has the DNA TGTGCCAGCAGTGAGCGGGGGAGCACAGATACGCAGTATTTT.

V and J are TRBV15 and TRBJ1-1; unclear D gene. This CDR3 spans 14 amino acids. The germline V gene encodes CDR1 LNHNV and CDR2 YYDKDF (reference sequence). V lost 2 bases and J 4 bases, leaving 11 bases between the germline ends. The CDR3 coding sequence is TGTGCCACCAGCAGACGTGATGGGAGCACTGAAGCTTTCTTT. Translation gives CATSRRDGSTEAFF.

The chain employs TRBV6-1 and TRBJ1-2; D is uncertain. Trimming stripped 1 base from V and 3 bases from J, with 6 bases between. Looked up from germline, CDR1 is MNHNS and CDR2 is SASEGT. This CDR3 has 13 residues. Written as DNA, the CDR3 is TGTGCCAGCAGTGAAGTAGAGCACTATGGCTACACCTTC. Amino acid sequence: CASSEVEHYGYTF.

This chain connects TRBV9 to TRBJ1-3, with 8 positions matching TRBD1. Germline V gene lookup returns CDR1 SGDLS and CDR2 YYNGEE. This CDR3 contains 14 residues. Trimming took 4 bases from V and 4 from J; bases not matched to a gene: 4. This CDR3 reads CASSQGASGNTIYF. The CDR3 region has the DNA TGTGCCAGCAGCCAGGGGGCCTCGGGAAACACCATATATTTT.

The chain has TRBV12-5 and TRBJ1-2, with D unresolved. V lost 2 bases and J lost 8, with 6 bases in between. This CDR3 has 11 residues. Germline CDR1 is LGHNT and CDR2 is FRNRAP. As DNA, the CDR3 is TGTGCTAGTGGTTTGCTGGAGGGCTACACCTTC. Translating it yields CASGLLEGYTF.

This chain links TRBV10-3 with TRBJ1-1, with 12 bases identical to TRBD1. Germline V lookup: CDR1 ENHRY, CDR2 SYGVKD. The CDR3 covers 19 residues. With 0 bases clipped from V and 4 bases from J, the junction kept 12 bases outside the gene matches. The CDR3 loop is CAISESMGQGAPGGTEAFF. The CDR3 region has the DNA TGTGCCATCAGTGAGTCGATGGGACAGGGGGCCCCGGGAGGCACTGAAGCTTTCTTT.

A few counts support this clone. The chain uses TRBV21-1 and TRBJ2-7; the table calls TRBD1, which could not be checked here. TRBV21-1 is designated a pseudogene. The CDR3 extends over 17 amino acids. The CDR3 sequence: CASSKNTRDRASYEQYF. CDR3 DNA: TGTGCCAGCAGCAAGAATACCCGGGACAGGGCCTCCTACGAGCAGTACTTC.

The V gene is TRBV6-5, the J gene TRBJ1-4; 12 bases agree with TRBD1. The V gene end was trimmed by 0 bases and the J gene end by 7 bases; junction bases not matched to a gene: 0. This CDR3 comprises 15 residues. CDR1 and CDR2 (germline): MNHEY, SVGAGI. The CDR3 sequence is CASSYSGQGAEKLFF. The CDR3 region has the DNA TGTGCCAGCAGTTACTCGGGACAGGGGGCTGAAAAACTGTTTTTT.

This clone was seen more than once but under ten times. The V and J genes are TRBV7-9 and TRBJ1-1; perhaps TRBD1 as D (5 bases). Germline values: CDR1 SEHNR, CDR2 FQNEAQ (reference sequence). This CDR3 spans 12 amino acids. Between the trimmed V and J ends, which lost 8 bases and 5 bases, there was a span of 12 bases. As DNA, the CDR3 is TGTGCCAGCCACGGGGGTGGAACTGAAGCTTTCTTT. Amino acids: CASHGGGTEAFF.

The chain recombines TRBV19 with TRBJ2-3; 10 bases are a match to TRBD2. Germline CDR1 and CDR2: LNHDA and SQIVND (reference sequence). The CDR3 sequence is 16 residues long. After removal of 4 bases from V and 1 base from J, the junction contained 5 bases not matched to a gene. DNA for the CDR3: TGTGCCAGTAGTACAGCGGGAGGGCCCGGCACAGATACGCAGTATTTT. Protein: CASSTAGGPGTDTQYF.

The rearrangement joins TRBV4-1 to TRBJ2-3, with 7 bases fitting TRBD1. Germline CDR1 and CDR2: MGHRA and YSYEKL. There are 17 residues in the CDR3. With V trimmed by 3 bases and J by 0 bases, 9 bases remained unmatched. CDR3 sequence reads: CASSHPGQADSTDTQYF. DNA for the CDR3: TGCGCCAGCAGCCATCCCGGACAGGCAGATAGCACAGATACGCAGTATTTT.

The CDR3 DNA follows: TGTGCCAGCAGCTTGGGAGGCTTTTCGCTCGGTTCACCCCTCCACTTT. Its translation is CASSLGGFSLGSPLHF. The chain has TRBV5-6 and TRBJ1-6; no clear D gene. This CDR3 spans 16 amino acids. Germline V gene data show CDR1 as SGHDT and CDR2 as YYEEEE. Trimming shortened V by 0 bases and J by 9 bases, and 16 bases separated the two germline ends.

J is TRBJ1-4 and V is TRBV6-1; D is unclear. The CDR3 is made up of 16 amino acids. The germline gives CDR1 MNHNS, CDR2 SASEGT. V was cut by 0 bases and J by 0 bases, with 8 bases left in between. DNA of the CDR3: TGTGCCAGCAGTGAAGCAGCGGCAGCAACTAATGAAAAACTGTTTTTT. Translating it yields CASSEAAAATNEKLFF.

This rearrangement joins TRBV6-1 to TRBJ1-1; weak D call: TRBD1 (5 bases). V was trimmed by 10 bases and J by 4 bases, leaving 13 bases between them. Germline V gene sequence: CDR1 MNHNS, CDR2 SASEGT. The CDR3 contains 12 residues. The CDR3 region is CATVGLGTEAFF. The CDR3 DNA is TGTGCCACGGTGGGGCTCGGCACTGAAGCTTTCTTT.

V is TRBV28 and J is TRBJ2-7; 8 nucleotides line up with TRBD2. Germline CDR1 MDHEN, CDR2 SYDVKM. Losses at the gene ends were 5 bases for V and 6 bases for J; bases not matched to a gene: 9. The length of the CDR3 is 14 residues. CDR3 loop: CASSPGLELLEQYF. For the CDR3, the DNA is TGTGCCAGCAGTCCGGGACTAGAGCTTCTCGAGCAGTACTTC. Together with reference TRBV28 and TRBJ2-7, the CDR3 gives the full variable domain: DVKVTQSSRYLVKRTGEKVFLECVQDMDHENMFWYRQDPGLGLRLIYFSYDVKMKEKGDIPEGYSVSREKKERFSLILESASTNQTSMYLCASSPGLELLEQYFGPGTRLTVT.

The CDR3 sequence: CASSDGREGRSQYF. The CDR3 coding sequence is TGTGCCAGCAGCGACGGGAGGGAGGGTAGGTCCCAGTACTTC. This chain connects TRBV9 to TRBJ2-5; 8 nucleotides agree with TRBD2. CDR1 SGDLS and CDR2 YYNGEE come from the germline V gene. The CDR3 contains 14 residues. V lost 3 bases to trimming and J lost 9 bases; unmatched junction nucleotides: 10.

The chain recombines TRBV9 with TRBJ2-3; D possibly corresponds to TRBD1 (6 bases). The V and J ends lost 3 bases and 0 bases respectively, with 8 bases between them. The germline gives CDR1 SGDLS, CDR2 YYNGEE. The CDR3 spans 14 residues. The CDR3 protein is CASSGTVSTDTQYF. As DNA, the CDR3 is TGTGCCAGCAGCGGGACAGTAAGCACAGATACGCAGTATTTT.

This clone came up once. The chain joins TRBV11-3 to TRBJ2-7, with 11 bases lining up with TRBD2. J was trimmed by 7 bases and V by 5 bases; bases with no gene match: 10. The germline gives CDR1 SGHNT, CDR2 YENEEA. The CDR3 is 15 residues long. DNA of the CDR3: TGTGCCAGCAGCCACCGGACTAGCGGGCATGATGAGCAGTACTTC. This encodes CASSHRTSGHDEQYF.

The rearrangement joins TRBV5-4 to TRBJ1-1; D call uncertain. CDR1 and CDR2 (germline): SGHNT, YYREEE (reference sequence). The CDR3 consists of 14 residues. The V end lost 0 bases, the J end lost 5 bases, and 11 bases lay between the germline ends. The CDR3 DNA follows: TGTGCCAGCAGCTTGGTTCTCGGGGAAACTGAAGCTTTCTTT. Amino acid sequence: CASSLVLGETEAFF.